The 8 T cell receptor beta chains reported below all come from one sample, sequenced in a study of vaccination and CD4 T cells after COVID-19. Treatment specified: roughly nine-day PBMC culture with coronavirus spike peptide pools or control peptides (ViraFEST assay). Sequencing of cultured CD4+ T cell DNA used the Oncomine TCR Beta short-read assay. Using its own MiXCR run on the PCR reads, TCRdb lists one record per CDR3 protein. The sample has 15,000 to 20,000 distinct CDR3 sequences, around three quarters seen once. These receptors' targets are unknown. The source material was CD4+ T cells from blood, cultured in vitro. The source is a human donor who had recovered from COVID-19.

This rearrangement joins TRBV10-2 to TRBJ1-1, with D maybe TRBD1 (6 bases). V gave up 9 bases and J gave up 0 bases, with 17 bases separating them. Germline lookup yields CDR1 WSHSY and CDR2 SAAADI. This CDR3 region has 15 residues. The CDR3 DNA is TGCGCCAGTGGGGGAGTTGGGGGCATGAACACTGAAGCTTTCTTT. This codes for CASGGVGGMNTEAFF.

The V call is TRBV24-1, the J call TRBJ1-2; D uncertain. The germline V gene has CDR1 KGHDR and CDR2 SFDVKD. V was shortened by 4 bases and J by 7 bases, with 9 bases between the two germline ends. The CDR3 runs 12 residues. The CDR3 sequence: CATSDPSLGYTF. The CDR3 nucleotides are TGTGCCACCAGTGACCCCTCCCTTGGCTACACCTTC.

As for this clonotype: Compared with germline, one end of the junction differs, possibly owing to a read error. The chain links TRBV30 to TRBJ1-2; no clear D. In germline, CDR1 is GTSNPN, CDR2 SVGIG (reference sequence). The CDR3 runs 14 residues. The CDR3 region has the DNA TGTGCCGGGAGAAGAGGTGGCAGTCCCTATGGCTACACCTTC. It encodes CAGRRGGSPYGYTF.

In this sample, this clonotype turned up a few times. The genes are TRBV20-1 and TRBJ2-7; TRBD2 matches at 16 bases. The CDR3 consists of 14 residues. The junction had 4 bases not matched to a gene; V was cut back by 5 bases and J by 6 bases. CDR1 DFQATT and CDR2 SNEGSKA come from the germline V gene (reference sequence). The chain's CDR3 is CSAQGTSGRVEQYF. CDR3 sequence (DNA): TGCAGTGCTCAAGGGACTAGCGGGAGGGTCGAGCAGTACTTC.

CDR3 loop: CASSLQDSLLNQPQHF. The CDR3 DNA follows: TGTGCCAGCAGCCTACAGGACAGTCTCTTGAATCAGCCCCAGCATTTT. The chain combines TRBV6-2 or TRBV6-3 with TRBJ1-5, with D possibly matching TRBD1 (6 bases). Germline assignment: CDR1 MNHEY and CDR2 SVGEGT. The CDR3 is 16 residues long. V shed 6 bases and J shed 4 bases, with 19 bases lying between them.

The CDR3 here is CASSSEGAGRSEQYF. In DNA form, the CDR3 reads TGTGCCAGCAGCTCAGAGGGGGCAGGGCGGAGCGAGCAGTACTTC. V gene TRBV7-2 combines with J gene TRBJ2-7; 7 positions agree with TRBD1. The CDR3 length is 15 residues. The germline V gene has CDR1 SGHTA and CDR2 FQGNSA. The V gene end was trimmed by 4 bases and the J gene end by 6 bases; junction bases not matched to a gene: 12.

J is TRBJ1-5 and V is TRBV7-2, with TRBD1 matching over 8 bases. The CDR3 consists of 16 residues. Trimming took 4 bases from V and 1 from J; bases not matched to a gene: 6. Germline CDR1 SGHTA, CDR2 FQGNSA. The CDR3: CASSWGDRRSNQPQHF. DNA of the CDR3: TGTGCCAGCAGCTGGGGGGACAGGCGAAGCAATCAGCCCCAGCATTTT.

The chain combines TRBV20-1 with TRBJ2-1; D may be TRBD1 or TRBD2 (6 bases each). Looked up from germline, CDR1 is DFQATT and CDR2 is SNEGSKA (reference sequence). Trimming left V 6 bases short and J 7 bases short, with 13 bases between. The CDR3 length is 12 residues. For the CDR3, the DNA is TGCAGTGCCAAGGAGGGGGGAAATGAGCAGTTCTTC. Amino acids: CSAKEGGNEQFF.